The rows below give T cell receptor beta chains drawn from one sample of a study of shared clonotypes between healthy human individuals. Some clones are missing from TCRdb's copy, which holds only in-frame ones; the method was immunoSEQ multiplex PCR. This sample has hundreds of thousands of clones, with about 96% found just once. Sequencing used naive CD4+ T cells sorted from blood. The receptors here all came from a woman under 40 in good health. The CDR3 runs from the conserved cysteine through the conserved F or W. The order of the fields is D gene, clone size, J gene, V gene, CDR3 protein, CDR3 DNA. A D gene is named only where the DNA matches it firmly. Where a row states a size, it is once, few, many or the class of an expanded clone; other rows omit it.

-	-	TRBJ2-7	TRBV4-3	CASSRDPGAGFTEQYF	TGCGCCAGCAGCCGCGACCCAGGAGCCGGATTCACCGAGCAGTACTTC
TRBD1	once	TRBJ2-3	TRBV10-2	CASTATGTGDDTQYF	TGCGCCAGCACCGCAACCGGGACAGGCGACGATACGCAGTATTTT
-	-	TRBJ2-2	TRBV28	CASSKRKHSGTTGELFF	TGTGCCAGCAGTAAACGGAAACATAGCGGAACCACCGGGGAGCTGTTTTTT
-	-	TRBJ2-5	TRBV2	CASRQGGETQYF	TGTGCCAGCAGGCAGGGAGGAGAGACCCAGTACTTC
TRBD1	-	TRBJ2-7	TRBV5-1	CASSFAGTGAYEQYF	TGCGCCAGCAGCTTCGCCGGGACAGGGGCGTACGAGCAGTACTTC
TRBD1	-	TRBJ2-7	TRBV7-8	CASTAGQGWRYEQYF	TGTGCCAGCACCGCTGGACAGGGATGGAGGTACGAGCAGTACTTC
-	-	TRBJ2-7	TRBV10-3	CAISDGTPASYEQYF	TGTGCCATCAGTGACGGGACACCCGCGTCCTACGAGCAGTACTTC
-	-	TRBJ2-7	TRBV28	CASSSPAVGSLPDEQYF	TGTGCCAGCAGTTCCCCCGCCGTCGGGTCCCTGCCTGACGAGCAGTACTTC
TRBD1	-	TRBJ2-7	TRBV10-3	CATGQGSYEQYF	TGTGCCACAGGACAGGGTAGCTACGAGCAGTACTTC
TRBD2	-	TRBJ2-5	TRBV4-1	CASSHLAGVQETQYF	TGCGCCAGCAGCCATTTAGCGGGGGTGCAAGAGACCCAGTACTTC
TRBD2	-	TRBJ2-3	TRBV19	CASSIGSAGAADTQYF	TGTGCCAGTAGTATAGGGTCAGCGGGGGCGGCAGATACGCAGTATTTT
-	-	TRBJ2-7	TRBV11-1	CASSLVGGYEQYF	TGTGCCAGCAGCTTAGTTGGAGGCTACGAGCAGTACTTC
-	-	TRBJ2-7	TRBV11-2	CASSLGTGAYEQYF	TGTGCCAGCAGCTTAGGTACGGGAGCCTACGAGCAGTACTTC
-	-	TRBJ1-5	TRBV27	CASSLSRQGNQPQHF	TGTGCCAGCAGTTTATCGAGGCAGGGAAATCAGCCCCAGCATTTT
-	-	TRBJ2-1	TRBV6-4	CASRPGPDNEQFF	TGTGCCAGCAGACCGGGCCCTGACAATGAGCAGTTCTTC
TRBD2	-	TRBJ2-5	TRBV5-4	CASSATGTSGRETQYF	TGTGCCAGCAGCGCGACCGGGACTAGCGGACGAGAGACCCAGTACTTC
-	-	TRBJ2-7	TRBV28	CASSSNYEQYF	TGTGCCAGCAGTTCGAACTACGAGCAGTACTTC
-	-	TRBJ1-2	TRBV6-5	CASSYLSAGANYGYTF	TGTGCCAGCAGTTATTTGTCGGCAGGAGCTAACTATGGCTACACCTTC
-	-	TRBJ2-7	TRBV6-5	CASGWGGFYEQYF	TGTGCCAGCGGGTGGGGTGGATTCTACGAGCAGTACTTC
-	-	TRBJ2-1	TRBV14	CASSRGRAEEQFF	TGTGCCAGCAGCCGAGGCAGGGCAGAAGAGCAGTTCTTC
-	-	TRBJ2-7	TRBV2	CATTPGWDEQYF	TGTGCCACGACGCCCGGGTGGGACGAGCAGTACTTC
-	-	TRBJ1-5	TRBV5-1	CASSLGELGQPQHF	TGCGCCAGCAGCTTGGGAGAATTGGGCCAGCCCCAGCATTTT
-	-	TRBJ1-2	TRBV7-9	CASSPSGLAGYTF	TGTGCCAGCAGCCCCAGCGGTTTAGCTGGCTACACCTTC
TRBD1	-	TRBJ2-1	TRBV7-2	CASSWDRGHNEQFF	TGTGCCAGCAGCTGGGACAGGGGGCACAATGAGCAGTTCTTC
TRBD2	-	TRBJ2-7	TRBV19	CASSLVSGGLDEQYF	TGTGCCAGTAGTCTCGTTTCGGGAGGGTTGGACGAGCAGTACTTC
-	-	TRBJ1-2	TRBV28	CASSGPEGGYTF	TGTGCCAGCAGTGGTCCCGAGGGGGGCTACACCTTC
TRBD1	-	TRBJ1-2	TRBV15	CATSRAKTGMGGYTF	TGTGCCACCAGCAGAGCCAAGACAGGGATGGGAGGCTACACCTTC
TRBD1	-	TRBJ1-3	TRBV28	CASSFDRVGNTIYF	TGTGCCAGCAGTTTTGACAGGGTTGGAAACACCATATATTTT
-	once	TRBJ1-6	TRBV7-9	CASSSRVLGSPLHF	TGTGCCAGCAGCTCGAGAGTCCTGGGATCACCCCTCCACTTT
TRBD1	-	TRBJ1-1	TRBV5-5	CASSLGSDRGPMGTEAFF	TGTGCCAGCAGCTTGGGTTCCGACAGGGGGCCCATGGGGACTGAAGCTTTCTTT
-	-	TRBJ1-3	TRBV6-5	CASSEDWTGNTIYF	TGTGCCAGCAGTGAAGACTGGACTGGAAACACCATATATTTT
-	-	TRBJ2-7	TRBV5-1	CASSLLQGPSYEQYF	TGCGCCAGCAGCTTGCTCCAGGGCCCTTCCTACGAGCAGTACTTC
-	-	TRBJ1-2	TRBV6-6	CASGSNYGYTF	TGTGCCAGCGGAAGTAACTATGGCTACACCTTC
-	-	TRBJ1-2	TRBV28	CASSTGPRGGYTF	TGTGCCAGCAGCACGGGCCCCCGGGGGGGCTACACCTTC
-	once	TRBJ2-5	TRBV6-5	CASGGTLGETQYF	TGTGCCAGCGGCGGGACTCTCGGGGAGACCCAGTACTTC
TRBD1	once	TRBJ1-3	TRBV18	CASSPLPGGLPYTSGNTIYF	TGTGCCAGCTCACCACTCCCAGGGGGCCTCCCCTATACTTCTGGAAACACCATATATTTT
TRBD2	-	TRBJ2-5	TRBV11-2	CASSLDTRWAGVKETQYF	TGTGCCAGCAGCTTAGATACCCGCTGGGCGGGAGTAAAAGAGACCCAGTACTTC
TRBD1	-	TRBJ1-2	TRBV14	CASSQDRVGGFSNYGYTF	TGTGCCAGCAGCCAAGATCGGGTAGGGGGCTTTTCTAACTATGGCTACACCTTC
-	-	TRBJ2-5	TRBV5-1	CASSLAGKRQETQYF	TGCGCCAGCAGCTTGGCCGGGAAAAGACAAGAGACCCAGTACTTC
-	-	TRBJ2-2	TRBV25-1	CASSELVQGNTGELFF	TGTGCCAGCAGTGAATTGGTACAGGGAAACACCGGGGAGCTGTTTTTT
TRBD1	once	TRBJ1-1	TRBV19	CASARRGQGNTEAFF	TGTGCCAGCGCTCGTCGGGGACAGGGAAACACTGAAGCTTTCTTT
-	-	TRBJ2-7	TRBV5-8	CASSFPFRGGHYEQYF	TGTGCCAGCAGCTTTCCCTTTCGAGGAGGCCACTACGAGCAGTACTTC
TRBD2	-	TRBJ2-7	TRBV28	CASRYLAGFSYEQYF	TGTGCCAGCAGATATCTAGCGGGGTTCTCCTACGAGCAGTACTTC
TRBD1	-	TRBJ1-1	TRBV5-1	CASSLATVRGLTEAFF	TGCGCCAGCAGCTTGGCCACAGTCAGGGGGTTGACTGAAGCTTTCTTT
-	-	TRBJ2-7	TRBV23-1	CASQYRGSYEQYF	TGCGCCAGCCAATACCGGGGGAGTTACGAGCAGTACTTC
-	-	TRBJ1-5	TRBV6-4	CASSYGSNQPQHF	TGTGCCAGCAGTTACGGTAGCAATCAGCCCCAGCATTTT
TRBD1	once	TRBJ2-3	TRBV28	CASSLFAPGQGIDTQYF	TGTGCCAGCAGTTTGTTCGCCCCGGGACAGGGAATAGATACGCAGTATTTT
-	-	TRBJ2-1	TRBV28	CASSFPPRRFEQFF	TGTGCCAGCAGTTTCCCTCCGCGCCGGTTTGAGCAGTTCTTC
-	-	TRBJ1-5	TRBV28	CASRTPEQPQHF	TGTGCCAGCAGGACCCCCGAACAGCCCCAGCATTTT
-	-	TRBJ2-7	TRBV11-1	CASSFGRHEQYF	TGTGCCAGCAGCTTTGGTCGGCACGAGCAGTACTTC
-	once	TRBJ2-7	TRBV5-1	CASSGAGTPYEQYF	TGCGCCAGCAGCGGGGCCGGGACCCCCTACGAGCAGTACTTC
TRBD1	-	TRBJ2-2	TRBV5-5	CASSSRTGVTGELFF	TGTGCCAGCAGCTCCAGGACAGGGGTTACCGGGGAGCTGTTTTTT
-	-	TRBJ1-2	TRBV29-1	CSVEDRPYGYTF	TGCAGCGTTGAAGACAGGCCCTATGGCTACACCTTC